The sequence of this T cell receptor (beta chain) was determined in a study of cytomegalovirus exposure and HLA in healthy donors. Both 60 Vbeta primers and 13 Jbeta primers went into the PCR. The table came from immunoSEQ multiplex PCR; TCRdb's copy has only in-frame clones and leaves some out. The table shows about 220,000 clones, with roughly 87% occurring only once. The CDR3 covers 14 residues. Germline values: CDR1 SGHVS, CDR2 FNYEAQ. V gave up 3 bases and J gave up 5 bases, with 14 bases separating them. Study-level findings and limits: Previous analysis showed most TCR beta V segments were productive about 87% or about 30% of the time. CMV antigen specificity of a few CMV-associated chains was confirmed in vitro. Per published accounts, TCR beta sequences correctly predicted the HLA-A and HLA-B alleles of most subjects.

With respect to this clone: Its antigen is not identified.

The sample taken for sequencing was PBMCs. The chain combines TRBV7-6 with TRBJ2-7; a weak D match, TRBD1 (6 bases). The TCR comes from a man aged 40-50 years in good health and CMV-seropositive. CDR3 bases: TGTGCCAGCAGCTTGGGTAGGGGGAGAAACGAGCAGTACTTC. Its translation is CASSLGRGRNEQYF.